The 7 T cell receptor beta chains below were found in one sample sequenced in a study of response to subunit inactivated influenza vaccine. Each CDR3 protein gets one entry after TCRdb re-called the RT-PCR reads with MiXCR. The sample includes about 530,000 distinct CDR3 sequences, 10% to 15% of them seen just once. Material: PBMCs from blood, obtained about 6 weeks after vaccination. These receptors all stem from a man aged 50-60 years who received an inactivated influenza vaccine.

The CDR3 coding sequence is TGTGCCAGCAGCTACGACGGTCAGCCGTACTTC. Protein sequence: CASSYDGQPYF. The chain carries TRBV3-1 and TRBJ2-7; no clear D. V was pared by 5 bases and J by 12 bases, with 14 bases between. Germline lookup yields CDR1 LGHDT and CDR2 YNNKEL (reference sequence). The CDR3 is made up of 11 amino acids.

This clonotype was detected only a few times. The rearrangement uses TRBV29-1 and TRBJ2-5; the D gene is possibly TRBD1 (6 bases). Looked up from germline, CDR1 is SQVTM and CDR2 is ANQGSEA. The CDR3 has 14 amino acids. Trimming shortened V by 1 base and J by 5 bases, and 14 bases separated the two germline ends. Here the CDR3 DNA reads TGCAGCGTTGAAGCCAGGGGACCAGTGGAGACCCAGTACTTC. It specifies CSVEARGPVETQYF.

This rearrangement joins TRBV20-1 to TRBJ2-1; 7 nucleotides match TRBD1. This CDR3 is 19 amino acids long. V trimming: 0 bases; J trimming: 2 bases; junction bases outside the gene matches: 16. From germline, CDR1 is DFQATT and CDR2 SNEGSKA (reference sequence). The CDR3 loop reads CSARDQDRSLRAAYNEQFF. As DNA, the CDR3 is TGCAGTGCTAGAGATCAGGACAGGTCCCTCCGAGCGGCCTACAATGAGCAGTTCTTC.

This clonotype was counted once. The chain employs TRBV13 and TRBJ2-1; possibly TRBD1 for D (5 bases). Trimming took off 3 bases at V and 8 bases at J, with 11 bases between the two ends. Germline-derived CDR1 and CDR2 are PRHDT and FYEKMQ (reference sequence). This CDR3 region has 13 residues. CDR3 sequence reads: CASSFRDRDEQFF. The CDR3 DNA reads TGTGCCAGCAGCTTCAGGGATCGCGATGAGCAGTTCTTC. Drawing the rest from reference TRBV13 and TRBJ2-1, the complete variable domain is AAGVIQSPRHLIKEKRETATLKCYPIPRHDTVYWYQQGPGQDPQFLISFYEKMQSDKGSIPDRFSAQQFSDYHSELNMSSLELGDSALYFCASSFRDRDEQFFGPGTRLTVL.

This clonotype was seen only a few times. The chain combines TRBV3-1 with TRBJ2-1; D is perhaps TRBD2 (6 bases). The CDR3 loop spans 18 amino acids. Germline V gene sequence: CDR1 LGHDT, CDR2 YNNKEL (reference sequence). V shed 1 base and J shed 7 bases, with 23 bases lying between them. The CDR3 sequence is CASSQAMRREALWNEQFF. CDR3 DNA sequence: TGTGCCAGCAGCCAAGCGATGAGAAGGGAGGCATTATGGAATGAGCAGTTCTTC.

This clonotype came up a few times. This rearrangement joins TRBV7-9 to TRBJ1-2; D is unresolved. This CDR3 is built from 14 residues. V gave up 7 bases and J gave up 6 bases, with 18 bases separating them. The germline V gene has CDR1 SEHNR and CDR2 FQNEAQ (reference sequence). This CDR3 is CASTAPVGFDGYTF. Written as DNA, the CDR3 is TGTGCCAGCACCGCCCCGGTAGGGTTTGATGGCTACACCTTC.

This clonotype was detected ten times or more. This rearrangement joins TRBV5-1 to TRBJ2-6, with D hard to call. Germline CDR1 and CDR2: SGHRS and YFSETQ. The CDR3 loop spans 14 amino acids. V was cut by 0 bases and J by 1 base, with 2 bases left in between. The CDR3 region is CASSLESGANVLTF. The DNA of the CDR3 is TGCGCCAGCAGCTTGGAGTCTGGGGCCAACGTCCTGACTTTC.